A selection of T cell receptor beta chains follows, all from one sample in a study of cytomegalovirus exposure and HLA in healthy donors. Data came from immunoSEQ multiplex PCR; TCRdb stores just in-frame clones and leaves some out. This table has more than 100,000 clones, 70% to 80% appearing once. The source material was PBMCs. The receptors stem from a woman in her sixties or seventies in good health and CMV-seronegative. CDR3s include the opening cysteine and the closing phenylalanine or tryptophan. The D gene is left open where the match is weak. Clone size, where shown, is once, few, many, or a class for clones that have expanded.

clone size: -; V gene: TRBV2; D gene: -; J gene: TRBJ2-3; CDR3 DNA: TGTGCCAGCAGTGAACCCTTTCGGTCGGGGGAGGTAGATACGCAGTATTTT; CDR3 protein: CASSEPFRSGEVDTQYF
clone size: -; V gene: TRBV28; D gene: TRBD1; J gene: TRBJ1-3; CDR3 DNA: TGTGCCAGCAGCTCAGGGGGAGAGTCTGGAAACACCATATATTTT; CDR3 protein: CASSSGGESGNTIYF
clone size: -; V gene: TRBV7-8; D gene: TRBD2; J gene: TRBJ2-3; CDR3 DNA: TGTGCCAGCACCCTAGGGTGGGGACTAGCGGGAGCAGATACGCAGTATTTT; CDR3 protein: CASTLGWGLAGADTQYF
clone size: few; V gene: TRBV19; D gene: -; J gene: TRBJ1-2; CDR3 DNA: TGTGCCAGTAGGGAGTGTCACTTC; CDR3 protein: CASRECHF
clone size: -; V gene: TRBV7-9; D gene: -; J gene: TRBJ1-4; CDR3 DNA: TGTTCCAGCACCCAGGTTAATGAAAAACTGTTTTTT; CDR3 protein: CSSTQVNEKLFF
clone size: -; V gene: TRBV7-3; D gene: -; J gene: TRBJ2-3; CDR3 DNA: TGTGCCAGCAGCTTGGAGGGCACAGATACGCAGTATTTT; CDR3 protein: CASSLEGTDTQYF
clone size: -; V gene: TRBV5-1; D gene: TRBD2; J gene: TRBJ2-5; CDR3 DNA: TGCGCCAGCAGCTTGTTCCCGACTAGCGGGAGCCAAGAGACCCAGTACTTC; CDR3 protein: CASSLFPTSGSQETQYF
clone size: -; V gene: TRBV5-1; D gene: TRBD1; J gene: TRBJ2-7; CDR3 DNA: TGCGCCAGCAGCGACCGGGACAGGGCCCTATCCTACGAGCAGTACTTC; CDR3 protein: CASSDRDRALSYEQYF
clone size: -; V gene: TRBV6-5; D gene: -; J gene: TRBJ1-2; CDR3 DNA: TGTGCCAGCAGTTACGCGGACAGCTATGGCTACACCTTC; CDR3 protein: CASSYADSYGYTF
clone size: -; V gene: TRBV16; D gene: -; J gene: TRBJ1-5; CDR3 DNA: TGTGCCAGCAGCCAGACCGCGGCGAATCAGCCCCAGCATTTT; CDR3 protein: CASSQTAANQPQHF
clone size: -; V gene: TRBV6-5; D gene: TRBD1; J gene: TRBJ2-1; CDR3 DNA: TGTGCCAGCAGTTACTCTGGGGGACAGGGGCGGCATGAGCAGTTCTTC; CDR3 protein: CASSYSGGQGRHEQFF
clone size: -; V gene: TRBV6-6; D gene: TRBD2; J gene: TRBJ2-7; CDR3 DNA: TGTGCCAGCAGTTCGGCAGCGGGAGGAATCTACGAGCAGTACTTC; CDR3 protein: CASSSAAGGIYEQYF
clone size: -; V gene: TRBV6-1; D gene: -; J gene: TRBJ1-2; CDR3 DNA: TGTGCCAGCAGTGACCCGGGTGGCTACACCTTC; CDR3 protein: CASSDPGGYTF
clone size: -; V gene: TRBV9; D gene: -; J gene: TRBJ2-7; CDR3 DNA: TGTGCCAGCAGTCGGGAAATGGGGACCTACGAGCAGTACTTC; CDR3 protein: CASSREMGTYEQYF
clone size: once; V gene: TRBV15; D gene: TRBD2; J gene: TRBJ2-1; CDR3 DNA: TGTGCCACCAGCCGTGGCGGGAGTATGAATGAGCAGTTCTTC; CDR3 protein: CATSRGGSMNEQFF
clone size: -; V gene: TRBV19; D gene: -; J gene: TRBJ2-7; CDR3 DNA: TGTGCCAGTAGTACGGGACAATACTACGAGCAGTACTTC; CDR3 protein: CASSTGQYYEQYF
clone size: -; V gene: TRBV7-2; D gene: TRBD2; J gene: TRBJ2-5; CDR3 DNA: TGTGCCAGCAGCTATAGCGGGGGGCAAGAGACCCAGTACTTC; CDR3 protein: CASSYSGGQETQYF
clone size: -; V gene: TRBV7-9; D gene: -; J gene: TRBJ2-7; CDR3 DNA: TGTGCCAGCAGCTTCTCCAGCTCCTACGAGCAGTACTTC; CDR3 protein: CASSFSSSYEQYF
clone size: few; V gene: TRBV29-1; D gene: -; J gene: TRBJ1-3; CDR3 DNA: TGCAGCGTGAGAACCGGGACTGTTGGAAACACCATATATTTT; CDR3 protein: CSVRTGTVGNTIYF
clone size: -; V gene: TRBV27; D gene: -; J gene: TRBJ2-3; CDR3 DNA: TGTGCCAGCAGTTTATCAGTAGCTGGCACAGATACGCAGTATTTT; CDR3 protein: CASSLSVAGTDTQYF
clone size: -; V gene: TRBV5-4; D gene: TRBD2; J gene: TRBJ2-5; CDR3 DNA: TGTGCCAGCAGCTTGGCAAGACTAGCGGGATACCAAGAGACCCAGTACTTC; CDR3 protein: CASSLARLAGYQETQYF
clone size: -; V gene: TRBV6-5; D gene: TRBD1; J gene: TRBJ1-2; CDR3 DNA: TGTGCCAGCAGTTACGCGACAGGGAGCTATGGCTACACCTTC; CDR3 protein: CASSYATGSYGYTF
clone size: -; V gene: TRBV29-1; D gene: TRBD1; J gene: TRBJ2-1; CDR3 DNA: TGCAGCGTGGACAGGGTAAGGGATGAGCAGTTCTTC; CDR3 protein: CSVDRVRDEQFF
clone size: -; V gene: TRBV10-3; D gene: -; J gene: TRBJ1-5; CDR3 DNA: TGTGCCATCAGTGTGGAGCCCAATCAGCCCCAGCATTTT; CDR3 protein: CAISVEPNQPQHF
clone size: -; V gene: TRBV7-9; D gene: -; J gene: TRBJ2-5; CDR3 DNA: TGTGCCAGCAGCTCTCTAGCATCCCAGTACTTC; CDR3 protein: CASSSLASQYF
clone size: -; V gene: TRBV9; D gene: TRBD1; J gene: TRBJ1-2; CDR3 DNA: TGTGCCAGCAGCGTCCGCGGACAGGGCCGTGACTATGGCTACACCTTC; CDR3 protein: CASSVRGQGRDYGYTF
clone size: -; V gene: TRBV18; D gene: -; J gene: TRBJ2-2; CDR3 DNA: TGTGCCAGCTCACCAAGACAGGCGACAACGAACACCGGGGAGCTGTTTTTT; CDR3 protein: CASSPRQATTNTGELFF
clone size: -; V gene: TRBV7-9; D gene: TRBD1; J gene: TRBJ2-3; CDR3 DNA: TGTGCCAGCAGCTATAGGACAGGGGAATACACAGATACGCAGTATTTT; CDR3 protein: CASSYRTGEYTDTQYF
clone size: -; V gene: TRBV11-2; D gene: -; J gene: TRBJ2-7; CDR3 DNA: TGTGCCAGCAGCTCAGACCCGACAGGAAGAAGCTCCTACGAGCAGTACTTC; CDR3 protein: CASSSDPTGRSSYEQYF
clone size: -; V gene: TRBV7-3; D gene: TRBD2; J gene: TRBJ2-5; CDR3 DNA: TGTGCCAGCAGCTTCGCGGGAGGAGGGGGAGAGACCCAGTACTTC; CDR3 protein: CASSFAGGGGETQYF
clone size: -; V gene: TRBV5-1; D gene: -; J gene: TRBJ2-1; CDR3 DNA: TGCGCCAGCAGCTTGGGGCAGGGGACCATCTCCTACAATGAGCAGTTCTTC; CDR3 protein: CASSLGQGTISYNEQFF
clone size: -; V gene: TRBV29-1; D gene: -; J gene: TRBJ2-1; CDR3 DNA: TGCAGCGTTGTGAGACAAGAAAGTTACAATGAGCAGTTCTTC; CDR3 protein: CSVVRQESYNEQFF
clone size: -; V gene: TRBV7-9; D gene: TRBD2; J gene: TRBJ2-3; CDR3 DNA: TGTGCCAGCAGCGGCTATGGGCTAGCGGGGGGCACAGATACGCAGTATTTT; CDR3 protein: CASSGYGLAGGTDTQYF
clone size: -; V gene: TRBV7-3; D gene: -; J gene: TRBJ2-3; CDR3 DNA: TGTGCCAGCAGGTACAGATCCCCCCGGGATACGCAGTATTTT; CDR3 protein: CASRYRSPRDTQYF
clone size: -; V gene: TRBV18; D gene: -; J gene: TRBJ2-6; CDR3 DNA: TGTGCCAGCTCACCCCAGGGGACCTCCCCTGGGGCCAACGTCCTGACTTTC; CDR3 protein: CASSPQGTSPGANVLTF
clone size: few; V gene: TRBV19; D gene: -; J gene: TRBJ1-2; CDR3 DNA: TGTGCCAGTAGTATAGGTGGCCTCTATGGCTACACCTTC; CDR3 protein: CASSIGGLYGYTF
clone size: -; V gene: TRBV7-9; D gene: -; J gene: TRBJ2-7; CDR3 DNA: TGTGCCAGCAGCTTAGGCAGGGTTGGGATCTACGAGCAGTACTTC; CDR3 protein: CASSLGRVGIYEQYF
clone size: -; V gene: TRBV6-5; D gene: -; J gene: TRBJ2-3; CDR3 DNA: TGTGCCAGCAGTTACGGCGGAGGAGTTAGGACAGATACGCAGTATTTT; CDR3 protein: CASSYGGGVRTDTQYF
clone size: -; V gene: TRBV7-3; D gene: TRBD1; J gene: TRBJ2-1; CDR3 DNA: TGTGCCAGCAGTTCCGGACAGGGGTGGGAGCAGTTCTTC; CDR3 protein: CASSSGQGWEQFF
clone size: once; V gene: TRBV6-5; D gene: -; J gene: TRBJ1-1; CDR3 DNA: TGTGCCAGCAGTTACAGGGAGGGTTTTGGCACTGAAGCTTTCTTT; CDR3 protein: CASSYREGFGTEAFF
clone size: -; V gene: TRBV5-4; D gene: -; J gene: TRBJ1-6; CDR3 DNA: TGTGCCAGCAGCTCCGAAGGGGTCGGTGATTCACCCCTCCACTTT; CDR3 protein: CASSSEGVGDSPLHF
clone size: -; V gene: TRBV6-1; D gene: -; J gene: TRBJ1-1; CDR3 DNA: TGTGCCAGCAGTCAGTTGAACACTGAAGCTTTCTTT; CDR3 protein: CASSQLNTEAFF
clone size: -; V gene: TRBV28; D gene: TRBD2; J gene: TRBJ2-1; CDR3 DNA: TGTGCCAGTGCACTAGCGGGAGTCCTCAATGAGCAGTTCTTC; CDR3 protein: CASALAGVLNEQFF
clone size: -; V gene: TRBV29-1; D gene: TRBD2; J gene: TRBJ2-2; CDR3 DNA: TGCAGCGGGGGAGGGGCCGGTGGCACCGGGGAGCTGTTTTTT; CDR3 protein: CSGGGAGGTGELFF
clone size: few; V gene: TRBV7-9; D gene: TRBD1; J gene: TRBJ1-3; CDR3 DNA: TGTGCCAGCAGCTTTCTGGACAGGGGGATGTCCGGAAACACCATATATTTT; CDR3 protein: CASSFLDRGMSGNTIYF
clone size: -; V gene: TRBV25-1; D gene: -; J gene: TRBJ1-2; CDR3 DNA: TGTGCCAGCAGTGAATTAGGGGCAGCAACTAACTATGGCTACACCTTC; CDR3 protein: CASSELGAATNYGYTF
clone size: few; V gene: TRBV19; D gene: -; J gene: TRBJ1-1; CDR3 DNA: TGTGCCAGTAGTACCCCCCCAGGGAACACTGAAGCTTTCTTT; CDR3 protein: CASSTPPGNTEAFF
clone size: -; V gene: TRBV5-1; D gene: -; J gene: TRBJ2-5; CDR3 DNA: TGCGCCAGCAGCTTGGACCCGGGGAAAGAGACCCAGTACTTC; CDR3 protein: CASSLDPGKETQYF
clone size: -; V gene: TRBV19; D gene: -; J gene: TRBJ1-2; CDR3 DNA: TGTGCCAGTAGTATGGCACCACAAGATCTTAACTATGGCTACACCTTC; CDR3 protein: CASSMAPQDLNYGYTF
clone size: once; V gene: TRBV2; D gene: -; J gene: TRBJ1-1; CDR3 DNA: TGTGCCAGCAGTGAAGGGGGCCTCTCGGGGGCTGAAGCTTTCTTT; CDR3 protein: CASSEGGLSGAEAFF
clone size: -; V gene: TRBV28; D gene: -; J gene: TRBJ1-1; CDR3 DNA: TGTGCCAGCATCGCGAGGATGAACACTGAAGCTTTCTTT; CDR3 protein: CASIARMNTEAFF
clone size: -; V gene: TRBV13; D gene: -; J gene: TRBJ2-1; CDR3 DNA: TGTGCCAGCAGCTTAAGGCAGGGATACAATGAGCAGTTCTTC; CDR3 protein: CASSLRQGYNEQFF
clone size: few; V gene: TRBV30; D gene: -; J gene: TRBJ2-1; CDR3 DNA: TGTGCCTGGAGTGTAAGGAGTAGCTCCTACAATGAGCAGTTCTTC; CDR3 protein: CAWSVRSSSYNEQFF
clone size: -; V gene: TRBV7-2; D gene: TRBD2; J gene: TRBJ2-7; CDR3 DNA: TGTGCCAGCAGCTTCCGGCGGGAGGGCTCCTACGAGCAGTACTTC; CDR3 protein: CASSFRREGSYEQYF